Presented here are 22 T cell receptor beta chains from one specimen sequenced in a study of shared clonotypes between healthy human individuals. TCRdb's copy holds only in-frame clones and misses some; the assay was immunoSEQ multiplex PCR. The repertoire includes roughly 660,000 clones, 90% of them detected once, and 30% to 40% sits in the top ten. The specimen sequenced was memory CD8+ T cells from PBMCs. Subset meaning: CD45RO+ cells pooled with CCR7-negative TemRA cells. Receptors originate from a man between 18 and 29 years old in good health. Some clones in this sample may be carry-over from other donors' samples.

V and J are TRBV7-8 and TRBJ2-5; the D call may be TRBD1 or TRBD2 (5 bases each). With 1 base removed from V and 0 bases from J, the gap between germline ends came to 15 bases. The V gene's germline CDR1 is SGHVS and CDR2 FQNEAQ. This CDR3 region has 17 residues. The CDR3: CASSLELVGPHQETQYF. The DNA of the CDR3 is TGTGCCAGCAGCTTAGAACTTGTGGGACCCCACCAAGAGACCCAGTACTTC.

The chain joins TRBV27 to TRBJ2-1; the match to TRBD1 covers 7 bases. The CDR3 runs 15 residues. Germline V gene data show CDR1 as MNHEY and CDR2 as SMNVEV (reference sequence). V shed 6 bases, J shed 0 bases, and the junction held 5 bases outside the gene matches. CDR3 sequence: CASSSQGSSYNEQFF. The CDR3 bases are TGTGCCAGCAGCTCACAGGGGAGCTCCTACAATGAGCAGTTCTTC.

This chain joins TRBV5-1 and TRBJ1-2; D is unclear. Per germline, CDR1 SGHRS and CDR2 YFSETQ. Trimming removed 4 bases at V and 4 bases at J, with 14 bases between. This CDR3 has 14 residues. CDR3 in DNA: TGCGCCAGCAGCGTTGAGATGGGAGGCTATGGCTACACCTTC. It encodes CASSVEMGGYGYTF.

The V and J genes are TRBV27 and TRBJ2-7; TRBD1 is a possible D gene (5 bases). The length of the CDR3 is 14 residues. The V gene lost 5 bases and the J gene lost 0 bases, with 11 bases spanning the gap. Germline V CDR1 and CDR2: MNHEY, SMNVEV (reference sequence). CDR3 DNA: TGTGCCAGCAGTCCTCGACAGAACTCCTACGAGCAGTACTTC. Translated: CASSPRQNSYEQYF.

The chain carries TRBV28 and TRBJ2-7, with 7 bases identical to TRBD2. This CDR3 has 15 residues. V lost 1 base, J lost 5 bases, and 8 bases stayed unmatched. Per the germline V gene, CDR1 is MDHEN and CDR2 is SYDVKM. The CDR3 sequence: CASSLLGGRADEQYF. The CDR3 region has the DNA TGTGCCAGCAGTTTATTGGGGGGGAGGGCCGACGAGCAGTACTTC.

J is TRBJ2-2 and V is TRBV11-2; D remains unclear. The V end lost 0 bases, the J end lost 4 bases, and 9 bases lay between the germline ends. Germline V gene data show CDR1 as SGHAT and CDR2 as FQNNGV. This CDR3 comprises 15 residues. This CDR3 is CASSLDAVITGELFF. The DNA for the CDR3 is TGTGCCAGCAGCTTAGATGCGGTAATCACCGGGGAGCTGTTTTTT.

This clone was observed once. V is TRBV10-3 and J is TRBJ2-3, with D perhaps matching TRBD1 (5 bases). CDR3 length equals 14 residues. From germline, CDR1 is ENHRY and CDR2 SYGVKD. V was clipped by 3 bases and J by 2 bases, with 9 bases between them. In DNA, the CDR3 is TGTGCCATCAGTGATGACAGATTCACAGATACGCAGTATTTT. This encodes CAISDDRFTDTQYF.

V gene TRBV5-4 combines with J gene TRBJ1-2; D gene uncertain. The CDR3 has 14 residues. Germline V gene lookup returns CDR1 SGHNT and CDR2 YYREEE (reference sequence). Trimming took 7 bases from V and 4 from J, leaving 17 bases between them. The CDR3 here is CASGMIEGFYGYTF. CDR3 in DNA: TGTGCCAGCGGCATGATCGAAGGGTTCTATGGCTACACCTTC.

Here the CDR3 reads CASTDYGGGTEAFF. CDR3 sequence (DNA): TGTGCCAGCACCGACTATGGGGGGGGCACTGAAGCTTTCTTT. The V gene is TRBV2, the J gene TRBJ1-1; tentative D call: TRBD1 (5 bases). V was trimmed by 7 bases and J by 4 bases, leaving 16 bases between them. Per germline, CDR1 SNHLY and CDR2 FYNNEI. This CDR3 has 14 amino acids.

The V and J genes are TRBV2 and TRBJ2-5, with D maybe TRBD2 (6 bases). The CDR3 is 14 residues long. Trimming removed 10 bases from V and 2 bases from J, with 17 bases in between. Germline lookup yields CDR1 SNHLY and CDR2 FYNNEI. The CDR3 DNA is TGTGCCAACGGAGGAGCGGGCCCACAAGAGACCCAGTACTTC. Its protein is CANGGAGPQETQYF.

This clone was picked up one time. The rearrangement links TRBV27 to TRBJ2-3, with 8 bases aligning to TRBD2. The length of the CDR3 is 15 residues. The germline gives CDR1 MNHEY, CDR2 SMNVEV (reference sequence). The junction had 5 bases not matched to a gene; V was cut back by 5 bases and J by 1 base. The CDR3 loop reads CASSAPLAGTDTQYF. The CDR3 coding sequence is TGTGCCAGCAGTGCTCCACTAGCGGGCACAGATACGCAGTATTTT.

The rearrangement links TRBV11-2 to TRBJ2-7; 8 bases align to TRBD1. Germline trimming cut 5 bases from V and 0 bases from J; bases unmatched to any gene: 9. The CDR3 loop spans 16 amino acids. Germline lookup yields CDR1 SGHAT and CDR2 FQNNGV. Here the CDR3 reads CASSPRTGTTSYEQYF. CDR3 DNA: TGTGCCAGCAGCCCGAGGACAGGGACGACCTCCTACGAGCAGTACTTC.

The rearrangement links TRBV2 to TRBJ2-3; 9 nucleotides match TRBD2. The germline CDR1 and CDR2 sequences are SNHLY and FYNNEI. The V gene end was trimmed by 7 bases and the J gene end by 2 bases; junction bases not matched to a gene: 10. CDR3 length equals 16 residues. CDR3 loop: CASTEWLAGLTDTQYF. The CDR3 DNA is TGTGCCAGCACCGAATGGCTAGCGGGACTCACAGATACGCAGTATTTT. The full variable domain, completed using reference TRBV2 and TRBJ2-3, is EPEVTQTPSHQVTQMGQEVILRCVPISNHLYFYWYRQILGQKVEFLVSFYNNEISEKSEIFDDQFSVERPDGSNFTLKIRSTKLEDSAMYFCASTEWLAGLTDTQYFGPGTRLTVL.

The rearrangement joins TRBV5-4 to TRBJ2-7, with D perhaps TRBD1 (7 bases). The CDR3 spans 16 residues. With 4 bases removed from V and 3 bases from J, the gap between germline ends came to 20 bases. Germline V gene data show CDR1 as SGHNT and CDR2 as YYREEE (reference sequence). The DNA of the CDR3 is TGTGCCAGCAGCCCGGAGGGATGGCAGGGGGTCTACGAGCAGTACTTC. Protein: CASSPEGWQGVYEQYF.

The chain joins TRBV12-5 to TRBJ1-5; TRBD1 is a possible D gene (5 bases). Germline V gene sequence: CDR1 LGHNT, CDR2 FRNRAP. This CDR3 has 12 amino acids. V gave up 11 bases and J gave up 5 bases, with 13 bases separating them. The CDR3 reads CAPPPGYQPQHF. CDR3 DNA: TGTGCTCCCCCCCCAGGGTATCAGCCCCAGCATTTT.

The chain uses TRBV9 and TRBJ2-5; 8 nucleotides match TRBD1. CDR3 length: 14 amino acids. Trimming removed 3 bases from V and 3 bases from J; junction bases left unmatched: 4. Germline V gene data show CDR1 as SGDLS and CDR2 as YYNGEE. CDR3 nucleotides: TGTGCCAGCAGCGCCAGGGGGCGCGAAGAGACCCAGTACTTC. Residues: CASSARGREETQYF.

The V and J genes are TRBV5-6 and TRBJ1-2; 8 nucleotides align to TRBD1. Per germline, CDR1 SGHDT and CDR2 YYEEEE. V gave up 4 bases and J gave up 3 bases; unmatched junction bases: 8. The CDR3 length is 15 residues. In DNA form, the CDR3 reads TGTGCCAGCAGCACCCGACAGGGGCGTTACTATGGCTACACCTTC. It is translated as CASSTRQGRYYGYTF.

This clone was detected only once. V gene TRBV5-4 combines with J gene TRBJ2-2; D not certain. Germline V lookup: CDR1 SGHNT, CDR2 YYREEE (reference sequence). CDR3 length: 16 residues. V dropped 4 bases and J dropped 7 bases, with 20 bases sitting between them. The CDR3 DNA reads TGTGCCAGCAGCCGCCGTGGGGTTGTCGATATCGGGGAGCTGTTTTTT. Amino acids: CASSRRGVVDIGELFF.

The chain is built from TRBV7-6 and TRBJ2-7; D might be TRBD1 (5 bases). The CDR3 spans 13 residues. Deletions cut 5 bases from V and 2 bases from J, with 10 bases between. CDR1 and CDR2 from the germline V gene are SGHVS and FNYEAQ. CDR3 sequence: CASSPEGAYEQYF. DNA for the CDR3: TGTGCCAGCAGCCCCGAAGGGGCCTACGAGCAGTACTTC.

This sequence joins TRBV2 and TRBJ2-5; D gene ambiguous. The J call may not be correct, given that the DNA end is closer to TRBJ2-7. This CDR3 is built from 10 residues. Germline V gene data show CDR1 as SNHLY and CDR2 as FYNNEI. The CDR3 DNA follows: TGTGCCAGCAGTGCGGGCGAGCAGTACTTC. Protein product: CASSAGEQYF.

This clone was seen only once. The chain employs TRBV28 and TRBJ2-7; 7 nucleotides agree with TRBD1. Germline loops: CDR1 MDHEN, CDR2 SYDVKM. CDR3 size: 15 residues. V was clipped by 2 bases and J by 7 bases; unmatched bases: 11. The CDR3 DNA follows: TGTGCCAGCAGTTTAAGGGACAGCGGATTTTATGAGCAGTACTTC. Translating it yields CASSLRDSGFYEQYF.

The chain has TRBV13 and TRBJ2-7; 10 bases align to TRBD2. The V gene's germline CDR1 is PRHDT and CDR2 FYEKMQ (reference sequence). This CDR3 has 14 amino acids. The V segment lost 5 bases and the J segment 4 bases; nucleotides outside the gene matches: 5. CDR3 amino acids: CASSLGTSVYEQYF. Written as DNA, the CDR3 is TGTGCCAGCAGCCTCGGGACTAGCGTTTACGAGCAGTACTTC.